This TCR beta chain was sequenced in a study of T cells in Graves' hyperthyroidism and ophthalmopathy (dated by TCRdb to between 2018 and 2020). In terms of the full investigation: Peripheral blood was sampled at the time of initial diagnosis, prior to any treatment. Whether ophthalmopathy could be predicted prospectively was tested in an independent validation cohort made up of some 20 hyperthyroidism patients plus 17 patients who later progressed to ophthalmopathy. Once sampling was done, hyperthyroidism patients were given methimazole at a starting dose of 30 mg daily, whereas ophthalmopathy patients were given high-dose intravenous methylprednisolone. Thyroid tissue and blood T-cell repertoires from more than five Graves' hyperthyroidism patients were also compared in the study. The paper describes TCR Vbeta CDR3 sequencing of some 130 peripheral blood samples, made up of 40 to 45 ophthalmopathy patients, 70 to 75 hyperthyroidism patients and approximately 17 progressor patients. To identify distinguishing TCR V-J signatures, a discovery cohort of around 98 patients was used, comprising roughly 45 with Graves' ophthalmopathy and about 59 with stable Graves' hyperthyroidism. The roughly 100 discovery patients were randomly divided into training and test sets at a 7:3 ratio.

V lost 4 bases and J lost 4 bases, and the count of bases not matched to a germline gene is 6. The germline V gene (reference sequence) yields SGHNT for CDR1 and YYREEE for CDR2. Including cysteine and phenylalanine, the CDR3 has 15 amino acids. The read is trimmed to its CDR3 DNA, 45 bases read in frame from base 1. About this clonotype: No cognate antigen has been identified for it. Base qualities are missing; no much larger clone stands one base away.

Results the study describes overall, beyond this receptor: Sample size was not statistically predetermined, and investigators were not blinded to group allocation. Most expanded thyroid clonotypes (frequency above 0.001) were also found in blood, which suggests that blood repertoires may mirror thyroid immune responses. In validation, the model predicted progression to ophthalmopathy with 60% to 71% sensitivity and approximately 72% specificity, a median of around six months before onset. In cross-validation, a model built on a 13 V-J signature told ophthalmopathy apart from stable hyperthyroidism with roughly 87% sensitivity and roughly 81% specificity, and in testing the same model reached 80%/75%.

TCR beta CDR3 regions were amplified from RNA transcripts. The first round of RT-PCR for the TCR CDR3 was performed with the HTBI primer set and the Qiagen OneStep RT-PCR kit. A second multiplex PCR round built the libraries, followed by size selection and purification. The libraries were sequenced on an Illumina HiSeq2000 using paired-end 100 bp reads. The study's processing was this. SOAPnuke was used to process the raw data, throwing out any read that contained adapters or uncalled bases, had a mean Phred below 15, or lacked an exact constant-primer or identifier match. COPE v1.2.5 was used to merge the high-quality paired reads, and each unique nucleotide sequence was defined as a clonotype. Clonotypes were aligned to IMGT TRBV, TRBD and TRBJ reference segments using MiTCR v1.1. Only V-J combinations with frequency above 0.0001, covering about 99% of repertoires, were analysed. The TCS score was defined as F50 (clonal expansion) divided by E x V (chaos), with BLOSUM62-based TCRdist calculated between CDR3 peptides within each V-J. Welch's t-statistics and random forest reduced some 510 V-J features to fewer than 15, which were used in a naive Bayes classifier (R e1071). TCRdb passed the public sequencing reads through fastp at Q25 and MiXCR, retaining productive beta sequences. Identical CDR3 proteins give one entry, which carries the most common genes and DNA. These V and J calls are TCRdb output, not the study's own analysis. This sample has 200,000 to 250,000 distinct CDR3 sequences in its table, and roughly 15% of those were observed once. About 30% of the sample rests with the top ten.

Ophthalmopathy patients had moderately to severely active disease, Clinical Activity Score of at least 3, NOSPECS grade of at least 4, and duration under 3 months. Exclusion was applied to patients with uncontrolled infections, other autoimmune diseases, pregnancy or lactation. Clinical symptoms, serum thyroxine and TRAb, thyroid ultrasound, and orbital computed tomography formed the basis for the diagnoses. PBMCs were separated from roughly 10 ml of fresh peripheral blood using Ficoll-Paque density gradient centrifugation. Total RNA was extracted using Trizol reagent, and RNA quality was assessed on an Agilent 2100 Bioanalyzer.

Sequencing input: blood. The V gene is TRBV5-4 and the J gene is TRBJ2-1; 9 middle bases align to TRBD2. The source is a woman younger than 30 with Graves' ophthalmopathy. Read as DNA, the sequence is TGTGCCAGCAGCGAGTCGACTAGCGGTTACAATGAGCAGTTCTTC. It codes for CASSESTSGYNEQFF.